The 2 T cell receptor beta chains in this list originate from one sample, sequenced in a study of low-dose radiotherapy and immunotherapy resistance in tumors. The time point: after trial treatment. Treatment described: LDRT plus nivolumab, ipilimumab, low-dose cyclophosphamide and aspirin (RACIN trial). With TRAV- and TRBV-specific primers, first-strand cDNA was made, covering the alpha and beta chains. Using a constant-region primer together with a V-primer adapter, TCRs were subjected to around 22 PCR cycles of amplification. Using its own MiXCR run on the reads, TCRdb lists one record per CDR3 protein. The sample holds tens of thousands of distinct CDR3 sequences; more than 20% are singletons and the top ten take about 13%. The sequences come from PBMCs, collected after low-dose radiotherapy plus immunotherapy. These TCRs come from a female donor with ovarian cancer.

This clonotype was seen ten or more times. The CDR3 loop is CASSSYPGTPYEQYF. As DNA, the CDR3 is TGTGCCAGCAGTTCCTACCCCGGGACACCCTACGAGCAGTACTTC. The chain has TRBV7-2 and TRBJ2-7; D might be TRBD1 (6 bases). This CDR3 region has 15 residues. The germline gives CDR1 SGHTA, CDR2 FQGNSA. V gave up 6 bases and J gave up 2 bases, with 17 bases separating them.

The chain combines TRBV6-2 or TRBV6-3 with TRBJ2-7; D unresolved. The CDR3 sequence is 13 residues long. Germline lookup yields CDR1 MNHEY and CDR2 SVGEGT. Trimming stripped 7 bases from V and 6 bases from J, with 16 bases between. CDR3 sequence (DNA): TGTGCCAGCACCAACTCGCCCAAGGGCGAGCAGTACTTC. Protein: CASTNSPKGEQYF.